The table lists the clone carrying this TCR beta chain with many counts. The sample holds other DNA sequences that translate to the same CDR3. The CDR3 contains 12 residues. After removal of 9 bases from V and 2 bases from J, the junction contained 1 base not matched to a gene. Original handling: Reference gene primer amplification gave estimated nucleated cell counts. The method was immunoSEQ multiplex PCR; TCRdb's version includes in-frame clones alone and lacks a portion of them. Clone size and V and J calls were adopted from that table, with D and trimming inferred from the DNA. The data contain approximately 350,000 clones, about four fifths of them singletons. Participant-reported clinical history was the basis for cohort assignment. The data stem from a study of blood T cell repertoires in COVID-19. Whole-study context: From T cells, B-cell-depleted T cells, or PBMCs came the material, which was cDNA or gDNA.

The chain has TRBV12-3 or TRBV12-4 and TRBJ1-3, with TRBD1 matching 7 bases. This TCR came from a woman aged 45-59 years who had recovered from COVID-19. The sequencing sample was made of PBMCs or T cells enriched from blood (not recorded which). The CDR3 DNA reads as TGTGCCAGTGACAGGGCTGGAAACACCATATATTTT. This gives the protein CASDRAGNTIYF.